This T cell receptor (beta chain) was captured by sequencing in a study of blood T cells in healthy people across ages. Germline-derived CDR1 and CDR2 are MNHEY and SMNVEV (reference sequence). CDR3 length equals 14 residues. Trimming shortened V by 9 bases and J by 4 bases, and 16 bases separated the two germline ends. Alongside a J-beta primer mix, a sample-barcoded 5' primer served in a second PCR lasting about 7 to 12 cycles. From the 5' RACE reads, TCRdb called clonotypes with MiXCR, one entry per CDR3 protein. The table has roughly 1.7 million distinct CDR3 sequences, about 35% seen once; the top ten hold approximately 11%.

The chain links TRBV27 to TRBJ1-3, with a tentative D call TRBD1 (5 bases). Source material: blood. The origin of this receptor is a woman in her thirties in good health. Here the CDR3 DNA reads TGTGCCAGTCCTCTGGCGGGGGTCGGAAACACCATATATTTT. It codes for CASPLAGVGNTIYF.